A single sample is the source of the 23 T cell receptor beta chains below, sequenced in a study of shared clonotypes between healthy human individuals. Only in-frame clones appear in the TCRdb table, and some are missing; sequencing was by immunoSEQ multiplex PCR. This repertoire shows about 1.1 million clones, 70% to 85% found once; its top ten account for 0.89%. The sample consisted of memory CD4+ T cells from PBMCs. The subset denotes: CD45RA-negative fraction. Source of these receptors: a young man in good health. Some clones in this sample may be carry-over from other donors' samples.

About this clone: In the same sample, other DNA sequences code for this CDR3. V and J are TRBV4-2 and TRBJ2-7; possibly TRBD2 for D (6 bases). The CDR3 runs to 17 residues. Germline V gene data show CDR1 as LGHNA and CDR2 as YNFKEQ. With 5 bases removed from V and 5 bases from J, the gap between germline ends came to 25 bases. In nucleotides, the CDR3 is TGTGCCAGCAGCGACATGGGAAGACAGACCGGAGGGAACGAGCAGTACTTC. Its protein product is CASSDMGRQTGGNEQYF.

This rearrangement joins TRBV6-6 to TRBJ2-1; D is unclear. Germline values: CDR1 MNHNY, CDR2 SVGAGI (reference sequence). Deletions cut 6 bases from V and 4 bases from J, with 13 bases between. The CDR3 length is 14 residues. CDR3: CASSPVAEYNEQFF. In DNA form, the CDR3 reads TGTGCCAGCAGCCCGGTAGCCGAGTACAATGAGCAGTTCTTC.

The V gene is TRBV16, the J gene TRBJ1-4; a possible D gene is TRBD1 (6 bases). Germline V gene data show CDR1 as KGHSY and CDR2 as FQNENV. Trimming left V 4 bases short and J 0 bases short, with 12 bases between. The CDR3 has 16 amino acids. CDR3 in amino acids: CASSPGGAPTNEKLFF. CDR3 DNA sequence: TGTGCCAGCAGCCCCGGGGGGGCCCCAACTAATGAAAAACTGTTTTTT.

The CDR3 here is CAWSAVTSGGELFF. As DNA, the CDR3 is TGTGCCTGGAGTGCAGTGACTAGCGGTGGGGAGCTGTTTTTT. The V gene is TRBV30, the J gene TRBJ2-2, with 9 bases identical to TRBD2. CDR1 is GTSNPN and CDR2 is SVGIG in the germline V gene (reference sequence). J gave up 8 bases and V 1 base, and 5 bases lay outside the gene matches. This CDR3 spans 14 amino acids.

The CDR3 protein is CASSPQGGPGYTF. The CDR3 nucleotides are TGTGCCAGCAGTCCACAGGGAGGCCCAGGCTACACCTTC. This chain connects TRBV6-1 to TRBJ1-2; D is perhaps TRBD1 (6 bases). Germline lookup yields CDR1 MNHNS and CDR2 SASEGT. The CDR3 is made up of 13 amino acids. Trimming pared 5 bases from V and 8 bases from J, leaving 15 bases between.

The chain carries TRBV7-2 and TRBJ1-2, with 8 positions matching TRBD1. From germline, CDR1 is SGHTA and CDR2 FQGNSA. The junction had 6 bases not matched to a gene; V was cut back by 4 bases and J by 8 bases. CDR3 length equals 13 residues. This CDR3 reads CASSYSRQGGYTF. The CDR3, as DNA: TGTGCCAGCAGCTACAGTAGACAGGGGGGCTACACCTTC.

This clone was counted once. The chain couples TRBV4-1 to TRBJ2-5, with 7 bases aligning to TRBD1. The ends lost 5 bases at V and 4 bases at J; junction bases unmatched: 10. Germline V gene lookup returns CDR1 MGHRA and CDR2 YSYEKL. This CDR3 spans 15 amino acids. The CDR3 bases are TGCGCCAGCAGCGGGGTCGACAGGGACAGAGAGACCCAGTACTTC. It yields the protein CASSGVDRDRETQYF.

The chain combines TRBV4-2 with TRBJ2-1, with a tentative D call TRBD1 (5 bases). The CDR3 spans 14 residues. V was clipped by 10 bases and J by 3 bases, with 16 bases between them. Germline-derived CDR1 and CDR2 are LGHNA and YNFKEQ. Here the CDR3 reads CATRRGLFYNEQFF. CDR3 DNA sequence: TGTGCCACTCGAAGGGGTCTTTTCTACAATGAGCAGTTCTTC.

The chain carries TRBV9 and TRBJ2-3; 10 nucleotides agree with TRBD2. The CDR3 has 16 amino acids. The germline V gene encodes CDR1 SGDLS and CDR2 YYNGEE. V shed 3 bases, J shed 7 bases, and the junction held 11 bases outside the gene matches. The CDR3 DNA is TGTGCCAGCAGCGGAGACCTAGCGGGGGCCTTTCATACGCAGTATTTT. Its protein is CASSGDLAGAFHTQYF. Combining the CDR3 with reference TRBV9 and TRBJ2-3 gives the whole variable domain DSGVTQTPKHLITATGQRVTLRCSPRSGDLSVYWYQQSLDQGLQFLIQYYNGEERAKGNILERFSAQQFPDLHSELNLSSLELGDSALYFCASSGDLAGAFHTQYFGPGTRLTVL.

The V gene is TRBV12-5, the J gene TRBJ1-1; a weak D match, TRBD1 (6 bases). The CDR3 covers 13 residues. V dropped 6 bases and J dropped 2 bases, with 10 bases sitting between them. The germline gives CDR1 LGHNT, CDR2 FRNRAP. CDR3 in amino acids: CASGLQGNTEAFF. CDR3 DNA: TGTGCTAGTGGCTTACAGGGAAACACTGAAGCTTTCTTT.

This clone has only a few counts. CDR3 sequence: CASSYSTARNYGYTF. CDR3 bases: TGTGCCAGCAGTTACTCGACGGCCAGAAACTATGGCTACACCTTC. The rearrangement joins TRBV6-5 to TRBJ1-2, with D hard to call. Germline lookup yields CDR1 MNHEY and CDR2 SVGAGI. Trimming removed 0 bases at V and 2 bases at J, with 10 bases between. The CDR3 has 15 amino acids.

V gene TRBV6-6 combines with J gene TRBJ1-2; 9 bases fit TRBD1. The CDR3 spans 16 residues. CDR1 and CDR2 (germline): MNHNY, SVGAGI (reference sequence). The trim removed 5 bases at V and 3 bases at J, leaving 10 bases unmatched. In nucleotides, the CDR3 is TGTGCCAGCAGTGGACTGGGACAGGGAAGGGACTATGGCTACACCTTC. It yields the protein CASSGLGQGRDYGYTF.

The CDR3 reads CASSLEPTEGTQYF. Written as DNA, the CDR3 is TGTGCCAGCAGTTTGGAGCCTACGGAGGGGACCCAGTACTTC. The chain is built from TRBV27 and TRBJ2-5, with D perhaps matching TRBD2 (6 bases). The CDR3 runs 14 residues. CDR1 and CDR2 from the germline V gene are MNHEY and SMNVEV (reference sequence). Trimming removed 3 bases at V and 7 bases at J, with 15 bases between.

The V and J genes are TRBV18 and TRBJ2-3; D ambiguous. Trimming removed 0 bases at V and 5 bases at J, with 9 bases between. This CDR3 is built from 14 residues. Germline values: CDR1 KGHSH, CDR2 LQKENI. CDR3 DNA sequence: TGTGCCAGCTCACCACCGGAGTTGCGAGATACGCAGTATTTT. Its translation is CASSPPELRDTQYF.

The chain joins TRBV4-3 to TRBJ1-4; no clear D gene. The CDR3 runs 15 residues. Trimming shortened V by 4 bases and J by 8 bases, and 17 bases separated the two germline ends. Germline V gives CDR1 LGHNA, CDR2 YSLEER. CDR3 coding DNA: TGCGCCAGCAGCCCTGGGATTGGGTTGTACGAAAAACTGTTTTTT. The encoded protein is CASSPGIGLYEKLFF.

The CDR3 bases are TGTGCCAGCAGCTCCTCCCGGCCGAACTATGGCTACACCTTC. Its translation: CASSSSRPNYGYTF. The chain combines TRBV7-8 with TRBJ1-2; D not certain. The CDR3 spans 14 residues. Per germline, CDR1 SGHVS and CDR2 FQNEAQ. V lost 4 bases and J 2 bases, leaving 11 bases between the germline ends. The variable domain in full, with the rest retrieved from reference TRBV7-8 and TRBJ1-2, is GAGVSQSPRYKVAKRGQDVALRCDPISGHVSLFWYQQALGQGPEFLTYFQNEAQLDKSGLPSDRFFAERPEGSVSTLKIQRTQQEDSAVYLCASSSSRPNYGYTFGSGTRLTVV.

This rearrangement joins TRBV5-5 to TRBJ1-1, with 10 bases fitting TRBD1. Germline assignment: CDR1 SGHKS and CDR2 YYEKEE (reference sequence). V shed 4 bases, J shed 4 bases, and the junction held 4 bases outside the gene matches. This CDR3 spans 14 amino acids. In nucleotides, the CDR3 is TGTGCCAGCAGCGCGGGACAGGGGAGCACTGAAGCTTTCTTT. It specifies CASSAGQGSTEAFF.

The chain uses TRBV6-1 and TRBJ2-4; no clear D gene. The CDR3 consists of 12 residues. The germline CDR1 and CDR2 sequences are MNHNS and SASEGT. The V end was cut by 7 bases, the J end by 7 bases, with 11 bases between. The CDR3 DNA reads TGTGCCAGCAACAGTGCCGGGAACATTCAGTACTTC. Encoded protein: CASNSAGNIQYF.

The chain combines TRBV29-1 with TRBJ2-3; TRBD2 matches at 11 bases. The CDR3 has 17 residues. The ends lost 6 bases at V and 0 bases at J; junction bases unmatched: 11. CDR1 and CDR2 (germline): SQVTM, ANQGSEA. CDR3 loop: CSVRGSSGRGSTDTQYF. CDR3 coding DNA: TGCAGCGTCCGGGGGAGTAGCGGGAGGGGCAGCACAGATACGCAGTATTTT.

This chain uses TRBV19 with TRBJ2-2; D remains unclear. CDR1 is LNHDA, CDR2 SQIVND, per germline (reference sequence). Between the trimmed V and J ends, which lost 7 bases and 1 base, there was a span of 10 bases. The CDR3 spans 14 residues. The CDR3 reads CASKAQQNTGELFF. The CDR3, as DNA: TGTGCCAGTAAAGCCCAGCAGAACACCGGGGAGCTGTTTTTT.

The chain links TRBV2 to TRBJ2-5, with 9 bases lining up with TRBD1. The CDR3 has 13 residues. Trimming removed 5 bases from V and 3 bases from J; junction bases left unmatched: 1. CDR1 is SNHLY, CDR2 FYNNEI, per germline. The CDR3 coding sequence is TGTGCCAGCAGTTGGGACAGGGAAGAGACCCAGTACTTC. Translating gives CASSWDREETQYF.

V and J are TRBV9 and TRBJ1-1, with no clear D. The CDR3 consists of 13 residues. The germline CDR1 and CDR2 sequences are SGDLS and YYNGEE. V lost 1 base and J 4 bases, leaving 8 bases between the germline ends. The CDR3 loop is CASSVMLATEAFF. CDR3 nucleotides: TGTGCCAGCAGCGTAATGCTGGCCACTGAAGCTTTCTTT.

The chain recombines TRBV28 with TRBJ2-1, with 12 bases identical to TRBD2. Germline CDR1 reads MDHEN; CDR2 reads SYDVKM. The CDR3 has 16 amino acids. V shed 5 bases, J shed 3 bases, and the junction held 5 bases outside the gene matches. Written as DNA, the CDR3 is TGTGCCAGCAGTCCTTGGACTAGCGGGAACTACAATGAGCAGTTCTTC. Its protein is CASSPWTSGNYNEQFF.